Below, 25 T cell receptor beta chains from the same sample are listed, as sequenced in a study of blood T cell repertoires in COVID-19. Profiled with immunoSEQ multiplex PCR; TCRdb holds only in-frame clones, not every one. The data contain about 300,000 clones, about 85% of them singletons. The sample consisted of PBMCs or T cells enriched from blood (not recorded which). Source of these receptors: a woman in her thirties who had recovered from COVID-19.

This sequence joins TRBV2 and TRBJ1-5; 8 bases align to TRBD1. V lost 8 bases, J lost 0 bases, and 6 bases stayed unmatched. This CDR3 has 15 amino acids. In germline, CDR1 is SNHLY, CDR2 FYNNEI. The CDR3 coding sequence is TGTGCCAGCGACCTGGGACAGGCTAGCAATCAGCCCCAGCATTTT. Amino acid sequence: CASDLGQASNQPQHF.

The V call is TRBV9, the J call TRBJ2-2, with D maybe TRBD2 (5 bases). V was trimmed by 1 base and J by 6 bases, leaving 10 bases between them. CDR1 and CDR2 from the germline V gene are SGDLS and YYNGEE. The CDR3 runs 14 residues. CDR3 in DNA: TGTGCCAGCAGCGTATTTCTAGCATCCGGGGAGCTGTTTTTT. Translation: CASSVFLASGELFF.

The rearrangement uses TRBV11-2 and TRBJ1-2; TRBD1 aligns across 9 bases. Per the germline V gene, CDR1 is SGHAT and CDR2 is FQNNGV. V was clipped by 1 base and J by 3 bases; unmatched bases: 9. The CDR3 spans 17 residues. The CDR3 protein is CASSLGGQGGTYYGYTF. CDR3 DNA sequence: TGTGCCAGCAGCTTAGGGGGACAGGGTGGGACTTACTATGGCTACACCTTC.

This chain joins TRBV5-1 and TRBJ1-1, with 7 positions matching TRBD1. The CDR3 has 16 residues. The V gene's germline CDR1 is SGHRS and CDR2 YFSETQ. After removal of 0 bases from V and 4 bases from J, the junction contained 9 bases not matched to a gene. CDR3 amino acids: CASSLAPTGRITEAFF. The CDR3 DNA reads TGCGCCAGCAGCTTGGCCCCGACAGGGAGGATCACTGAAGCTTTCTTT.

The V and J genes are TRBV10-3 and TRBJ1-1; D might be TRBD1 (6 bases). This CDR3 comprises 14 residues. The germline gives CDR1 ENHRY, CDR2 SYGVKD. Trimming took 4 bases from V and 0 from J, leaving 9 bases between them. CDR3 residues: CAISATGMNTEAFF. The CDR3 nucleotides are TGTGCCATCAGTGCAACAGGGATGAACACTGAAGCTTTCTTT.

The rearrangement links TRBV27 to TRBJ2-5; TRBD1 might be the D (6 bases). This CDR3 comprises 18 residues. Germline V gene lookup returns CDR1 MNHEY and CDR2 SMNVEV (reference sequence). V dropped 2 bases and J dropped 5 bases, with 24 bases sitting between them. CDR3 DNA: TGTGCCAGCAGTTTACCTACCAAAGAGGGGGAATGGTGGGAGACCCAGTACTTC. Translating gives CASSLPTKEGEWWETQYF.

This clone was seen only once. The same CDR3 is also encoded by other DNA sequences in this sample. The chain uses TRBV6-5 and TRBJ2-5, with 8 bases matching TRBD1. The V and J ends lost 5 bases and 4 bases, in that order; junction bases with no gene match: 6. CDR3 length equals 14 residues. The germline CDR1 and CDR2 sequences are MNHEY and SVGAGI. This CDR3 reads CASSPGQGGETQYF. CDR3 sequence (DNA): TGTGCCAGCAGTCCAGGACAGGGAGGAGAGACCCAGTACTTC.

This clone has more than one count but fewer than ten. The sample has other DNA sequences that encode this CDR3 too. This rearrangement joins TRBV4-2 to TRBJ2-5; 10 nucleotides line up with TRBD2. The V gene end was trimmed by 1 base and the J gene end by 0 bases; junction bases not matched to a gene: 2. The CDR3 extends over 16 amino acids. The germline CDR1 and CDR2 sequences are LGHNA and YNFKEQ. The CDR3 loop reads CASSQASGGYQETQYF. The CDR3 nucleotides are TGTGCCAGCAGCCAAGCTAGCGGGGGATACCAAGAGACCCAGTACTTC.

This rearrangement joins TRBV24-1 to TRBJ2-3; 7 bases fit TRBD2. There are 14 residues in the CDR3. The germline V gene encodes CDR1 KGHDR and CDR2 SFDVKD. The V gene end was trimmed by 4 bases and the J gene end by 4 bases; junction bases not matched to a gene: 4. The CDR3 reads CATSDSGRADTQYF. CDR3 nucleotide sequence: TGTGCCACCAGTGACTCTGGGAGGGCAGATACGCAGTATTTT.

The rearrangement uses TRBV30 and TRBJ2-7, with D possibly being TRBD2 (6 bases). The CDR3 has 14 amino acids. Trimming left V 4 bases short and J 3 bases short, with 16 bases between. Germline loops: CDR1 GTSNPN, CDR2 SVGIG (reference sequence). CDR3 coding DNA: TGTGCCTGGAACAACGGGCGGGGCGGCTACGAGCAGTACTTC. Its translation: CAWNNGRGGYEQYF.

This chain uses TRBV6-4 with TRBJ2-1; 7 bases are shared with TRBD2. Germline CDR1 MRHNA, CDR2 SNTAGT. V shed 10 bases and J 6 bases; nucleotides not matched to a gene: 6. The CDR3 is made up of 12 amino acids. This chain's CDR3 is CANLRGFNEQFF. Here the CDR3 DNA reads TGTGCCAACTTGCGGGGGTTCAATGAGCAGTTCTTC.

J is TRBJ2-7 and V is TRBV5-1, with 12 bases matching TRBD2. J gave up 0 bases and V 2 bases, and 3 bases lay outside the gene matches. Per the germline V gene, CDR1 is SGHRS and CDR2 is YFSETQ. CDR3 length equals 16 residues. CDR3 loop: CASSLGLAGSSYEQYF. CDR3 bases: TGCGCCAGCAGCTTAGGACTAGCGGGGAGCTCCTACGAGCAGTACTTC.

This clone was seen many times. This chain joins TRBV29-1 and TRBJ2-2, with D possibly matching TRBD2 (7 bases). Germline CDR1 and CDR2: SQVTM and ANQGSEA. V was cut by 7 bases and J by 1 base, with 13 bases left in between. The CDR3 runs 14 residues. In DNA form, the CDR3 reads TGCAGCGCGGGGGGCACAGGGAACACCGGGGAGCTGTTTTTT. Translating gives CSAGGTGNTGELFF.

The V and J genes are TRBV9 and TRBJ2-2; a weak D match, TRBD2 (6 bases). V lost 4 bases, J lost 1 base, and 11 bases lay in between. Germline assignment: CDR1 SGDLS and CDR2 YYNGEE. The CDR3 loop spans 15 amino acids. The CDR3, as DNA: TGTGCCAGCAGCCCCGGAGGGGAGAACACCGGGGAGCTGTTTTTT. Encoded protein: CASSPGGENTGELFF.

The CDR3 loop reads CASRGTRSYEQYF. The CDR3 nucleotides are TGTGCCAGCAGAGGGACACGCTCCTACGAGCAGTACTTC. The V and J genes are TRBV2 and TRBJ2-7; D possibly corresponds to TRBD1 (6 bases). Germline V gene sequence: CDR1 SNHLY, CDR2 FYNNEI. This CDR3 has 13 amino acids. Trimming cost V 6 bases and J 0 bases, with 9 bases left between them. The full variable domain, rest sourced from reference TRBV2 and TRBJ2-7, is EPEVTQTPSHQVTQMGQEVILRCVPISNHLYFYWYRQILGQKVEFLVSFYNNEISEKSEIFDDQFSVERPDGSNFTLKIRSTKLEDSAMYFCASRGTRSYEQYFGPGTRLTVT.

This sequence joins TRBV7-2 and TRBJ2-3; TRBD2 matches 9 bases. V trimming: 5 bases; J trimming: 4 bases; junction bases outside the gene matches: 10. The CDR3 length is 16 residues. Germline-derived CDR1 and CDR2 are SGHTA and FQGNSA. This CDR3 is CASSPLAGRGADTQYF. The DNA of the CDR3 is TGTGCCAGCAGCCCGCTAGCGGGGCGGGGGGCAGATACGCAGTATTTT.

The V call is TRBV2, the J call TRBJ2-1; D is unresolved. This CDR3 comprises 11 residues. V was pared by 8 bases and J by 7 bases, with 9 bases between. Germline CDR1 is SNHLY and CDR2 is FYNNEI. The CDR3 coding sequence is TGTGCCAGCGACTCCTGGAATGAGCAGTTCTTC. This sequence encodes CASDSWNEQFF.

The rearrangement joins TRBV2 to TRBJ2-7, with D perhaps matching TRBD1 (5 bases). The CDR3 is 12 amino acids. Trimming took 6 bases from V and 5 from J, leaving 11 bases between them. Germline CDR1 and CDR2: SNHLY and FYNNEI. The CDR3 coding sequence is TGTGCCAGCAGGGGCAGGGAAAACGAGCAGTACTTC. Its translation: CASRGRENEQYF.

The chain recombines TRBV9 with TRBJ2-3, with TRBD1 identical over 10 bases. The CDR3 runs 16 residues. Germline V gene data show CDR1 as SGDLS and CDR2 as YYNGEE. Germline trimming cut 4 bases from V and 5 bases from J; bases unmatched to any gene: 10. CDR3 in amino acids: CASSPARDRGRDTQYF. For the CDR3, the DNA is TGTGCCAGCAGCCCCGCTAGGGACAGGGGAAGAGATACGCAGTATTTT.

V usage is TRBV21-1 and J usage is TRBJ1-2; the table's D call TRBD1 went unverified against the DNA. TRBV21-1 is annotated as a pseudogene. There are 16 residues in the CDR3. CDR3 nucleotides: TGTGCCAGCAGCAAAGTAGGGGGACAGGGCCACTATGGCTACACCTTC. Translated: CASSKVGGQGHYGYTF.

Written as DNA, the CDR3 is TGTGCCAGCAGCGTAGCTACGAGCGGGGGGGCCGGTGAGCAGTTCTTC. It translates to CASSVATSGGAGEQFF. The chain is built from TRBV9 and TRBJ2-1, with 10 bases fitting TRBD2. The CDR3 extends over 16 amino acids. V was clipped by 0 bases and J by 9 bases; unmatched bases: 9. Germline CDR1 SGDLS, CDR2 YYNGEE.

The CDR3 DNA follows: TGTGCCAGCAGCTCGGGGGGTCTAGGGGCCAACTATGGCTACACCTTC. Translating gives CASSSGGLGANYGYTF. V usage is TRBV7-2 and J usage is TRBJ1-2; a weak D match, TRBD1 (5 bases). This CDR3 contains 16 residues. Germline CDR1 and CDR2: SGHTA and FQGNSA. V gave up 4 bases and J gave up 2 bases, with 17 bases separating them.

V and J are TRBV6-5 and TRBJ1-2; D is uncertain. Looked up from germline, CDR1 is MNHEY and CDR2 is SVGAGI. CDR3 length equals 11 residues. V was pared by 9 bases and J by 4 bases, with 9 bases between. The CDR3 sequence is CASGETYGYTF. For the CDR3, the DNA is TGTGCCAGTGGGGAGACCTATGGCTACACCTTC.

This sequence joins TRBV18 and TRBJ2-1, with D perhaps TRBD2 (6 bases). In germline, CDR1 is KGHSH, CDR2 LQKENI. This CDR3 is built from 12 residues. Trimming pared 5 bases from V and 7 bases from J, leaving 9 bases between. CDR3 sequence: CASSTSSNEQFF. DNA of the CDR3: TGTGCCAGCTCAACTAGCTCTAATGAGCAGTTCTTC.

This chain links TRBV11-2 with TRBJ1-1; D gene uncertain. V was cut by 8 bases and J by 1 base, with 8 bases left in between. CDR1 is SGHAT and CDR2 is FQNNGV in the germline V gene. This CDR3 is 12 amino acids long. The CDR3, as DNA: TGTGCCAGCGGCCTCAGGAACACTGAAGCTTTCTTT. This translates into CASGLRNTEAFF.